These T cell receptor beta chains were read from a single sample in a study of blood T cell repertoires in COVID-19. TCRdb's table, derived via immunoSEQ multiplex PCR, lists solely in-frame clones and lacks some. The sample holds some 120,000 clones, 75% to 90% seen once. Sequencing was done on a sample of peripheral blood. These receptors were obtained from a woman older than 75 with COVID-19, enrolled during active disease. Each CDR3 is given with its conserved first and last residue. A D gene is named only where the DNA matches it firmly. Only part of the rows carry a size: once, few, many, or a class if the clone is expanded.

d_call,clone_size,v_call,j_call,cdr3_nt,cdr3_aa
TRBD1,NA,TRBV7-9,TRBJ2-2,TGTGCCAGCAGTCCCTGGGACAGGGGTACCGGGGAGCTGTTTTTT,CASSPWDRGTGELFF
TRBD2,NA,TRBV7-9,TRBJ2-1,TGTGCCAGCAGCCAGACTGAGGGAGGGCCAGGTGAGCAGTTCTTC,CASSQTEGGPGEQFF
NA,once,TRBV27,TRBJ1-6,TGTGCCAGCAGTTTAATTGAGGGTAATTCACCCCTCCACTTT,CASSLIEGNSPLHF
TRBD1,once,TRBV13,TRBJ2-7,TGTGCCAGCAGCTTAGGACCCCCAGGGGGCGAGCAGTACTTC,CASSLGPPGGEQYF
NA,NA,TRBV4-2,TRBJ2-2,TGTGCCAGCAGCCAGGCAGCGAACACCGGGGAGCTGTTTTTT,CASSQAANTGELFF
NA,NA,TRBV24-1,TRBJ1-5,TGTGCCACCAGTCTCCCAGATCAGCCCCAGCATTTT,CATSLPDQPQHF
NA,NA,TRBV19,TRBJ2-1,TGTGCCAGTAGTATAGTCTCAGGGGACGAGCAGTTCTTC,CASSIVSGDEQFF
NA,once,TRBV6-2/TRBV6-3,TRBJ2-1,TGTGCCAGCAGTTCACAGGGTCAGGGCAATGAGCAGTTCTTC,CASSSQGQGNEQFF
NA,NA,TRBV6-5,TRBJ2-7,TGTGCCAGCAGTTACTCGATTACGGGGGCCTACGAGCAGTACTTC,CASSYSITGAYEQYF
NA,NA,TRBV3-1/TRBV3-2,TRBJ1-5,TGTGCCAGCAGCCAAGTGATCGGGCAGCCCCAGCATTTT,CASSQVIGQPQHF
NA,NA,TRBV7-2,TRBJ2-6,TGTGCCAGCAGTACCGGGACAACTGGAGCCAACGTCCTGACTTTC,CASSTGTTGANVLTF
TRBD1,NA,TRBV6-4,TRBJ1-4,TGTGCCAGCAGTGAATGGGGGACAGGGTGGTTTGGTAATGAAAAACTGTTTTTT,CASSEWGTGWFGNEKLFF
TRBD1,few,TRBV2,TRBJ1-2,TGTGCCAGCAGTGATTCTTTGGGACAGGGCCCCTTC,CASSDSLGQGPF
TRBD2,NA,TRBV7-6,TRBJ2-5,TGTGCCAGCAGCACCGGGAGGGGTGAGACCCAGTACTTC,CASSTGRGETQYF
TRBD1,NA,TRBV5-1,TRBJ2-7,TGCGCCAGCAGCTCGAAGACAGGGGGCTTCTTTGAGCAGTACTTC,CASSSKTGGFFEQYF
NA,NA,TRBV7-2,TRBJ1-2,TGTGCCAGCAGCTTAGTAGGGGTCGGCTACACCTTC,CASSLVGVGYTF
NA,NA,TRBV2,TRBJ1-5,TGTGCCAGCAGTGGACAGACTCGTCAGCCCCAGCATTTT,CASSGQTRQPQHF
TRBD1,NA,TRBV28,TRBJ1-5,TGTGCCAGCAGGGGGACAGGGGGCAGAGGACAGCCCCAGCATTTT,CASRGTGGRGQPQHF
TRBD1,once,TRBV19,TRBJ1-2,TGTGCCAGTAGTACTACAGGGGCCCCCTATGGCTACACCTTC,CASSTTGAPYGYTF
NA,NA,TRBV10-2,TRBJ2-7,TGCGCCAGCAGTAAGGGGGGGAGGGCCTACGAGCAGTACTTC,CASSKGGRAYEQYF
NA,once,TRBV9,TRBJ1-2,TGTGCCAGCAGCGTATCCTCATTGGGAGACTATGGCTACACCTTC,CASSVSSLGDYGYTF
NA,once,TRBV18,TRBJ2-5,TGTGCCAGCTCAGCGGCACCCTACCAAGAGACCCAGTACTTC,CASSAAPYQETQYF
NA,NA,TRBV28,TRBJ1-4,TGTGCCAGCAGTTTAGTGGGGGCCTATGAAAAACTGTTTTTT,CASSLVGAYEKLFF
NA,few,TRBV7-9,TRBJ1-5,TGTGCCAGCAGCAAACAGGGAAAACAGCCCCAGCATTTT,CASSKQGKQPQHF
NA,few,TRBV11-1,TRBJ1-6,TGTGCCAGCAGCCGACAGAGCATTAATTCACCCCTCCACTTT,CASSRQSINSPLHF
TRBD1,NA,TRBV25-1,TRBJ2-7,TGTGCCAGCAGAGGACAGGGGATGACCTACGAGCAGTACTTC,CASRGQGMTYEQYF
TRBD2,NA,TRBV7-9,TRBJ2-3,TGTGCCAGCAGCTTGGGGGGACTAGCAGGGGCAGATACGCAGTATTTT,CASSLGGLAGADTQYF
TRBD1,NA,TRBV28,TRBJ2-7,TGTGCCAGCAGTTTTAGTGGGACAGGTGTTGAAGAGCAGTACTTC,CASSFSGTGVEEQYF
NA,NA,TRBV6-5,TRBJ1-4,TGTGCCAGCAGTTACTCAGGTGGTTCGGGTGAAAAACTGTTTTTT,CASSYSGGSGEKLFF
TRBD2,NA,TRBV2,TRBJ2-1,TGTGCCAGCAAGGGTGGACTAGCGGGATTAAATGAGCAGTTCTTC,CASKGGLAGLNEQFF
TRBD2,NA,TRBV5-6,TRBJ2-1,TGTGCCAGCAGCTTGCCAGGAACCGGGACTAGCGAGTTCTTC,CASSLPGTGTSEFF
TRBD2,NA,TRBV25-1,TRBJ2-5,TGTGCCAGCAGAAAAGCGGGAGGCCAAGAGACCCAGTACTTC,CASRKAGGQETQYF
NA,NA,TRBV10-3,TRBJ2-7,TGTGCCATCAGTGAGACCGACTTCTACGAGCAGTACTTC,CAISETDFYEQYF
NA,NA,TRBV6-5,TRBJ2-1,TGTGCCAGCAGTTACTCGTTCGGTCTAGCTATCGATGAGCAGTTCTTC,CASSYSFGLAIDEQFF
NA,NA,TRBV19,TRBJ1-1,TGTGCCAGTAGTTTCACAGAGAAGACTGAAGCTTTCTTT,CASSFTEKTEAFF
NA,NA,TRBV3-1/TRBV3-2,TRBJ2-3,TGTGCCAGCAGCCAAGCAACTAGCTTACCGGGCACAGATACGCAGTATTTT,CASSQATSLPGTDTQYF
TRBD1,NA,TRBV12-3/TRBV12-4,TRBJ2-7,TGTGCCAGCAGCGCGGACAGGGAGGCCGAGCAGTACTTC,CASSADREAEQYF
TRBD2,NA,TRBV5-4,TRBJ2-7,TGTGCCAGCAGCCCGGGACTAGCGAACTCCTACGAGCAGTACTTC,CASSPGLANSYEQYF
NA,NA,TRBV14,TRBJ2-7,TGTGCCAGCAGCCAAGGGCTTAGCGGTGACTACGAGCAGTACTTC,CASSQGLSGDYEQYF
NA,NA,TRBV7-3,TRBJ2-7,TGTGCCAGCAGCTCCGGGACTCGCGGGATCGAGCAGTACTTC,CASSSGTRGIEQYF
NA,NA,TRBV15,TRBJ2-2,TGTGCCACCAGCAGAGATCTGTCGGGACTTAACACCGGGGAGCTGTTTTTT,CATSRDLSGLNTGELFF
NA,NA,TRBV28,TRBJ1-1,TGTGCCAGCAGTCCCGCGTCCGCCGGGAACACTGAAGCTTTCTTT,CASSPASAGNTEAFF
TRBD2,NA,TRBV27,TRBJ2-1,TGTGCCAGCAGTGGGTCGACTAGCGGGGGATCCTACAATGAGCAGTTCTTC,CASSGSTSGGSYNEQFF
TRBD2,NA,TRBV6-5,TRBJ2-5,TGTGCCAGCAGGGCGGGGGGACTCCAAGAGACCCAGTACTTC,CASRAGGLQETQYF
TRBD1,few,TRBV10-3,TRBJ1-5,TGTGCCACCGGGACAGGCAATCAGCCCCAGCATTTT,CATGTGNQPQHF
TRBD2,NA,TRBV4-1,TRBJ2-7,TGCGCCAGCGGACTAGCGGGAGCCTCGTCGGCCTACGAGCAGTACTTC,CASGLAGASSAYEQYF
TRBD1,NA,TRBV27,TRBJ1-2,TGTGCCAGCAGTTGGGGGACAGGGGATGGCTACACCTTC,CASSWGTGDGYTF
NA,once,TRBV18,TRBJ1-1,TGTGCCAGCTCACCCAACAGGGACACTGAAGCTTTCTTT,CASSPNRDTEAFF
NA,NA,TRBV11-2,TRBJ1-2,TGTGCCAGCAGCCTATACACAGATGGCTACACCTTC,CASSLYTDGYTF